The rows below give T cell receptor beta chains drawn from one sample of a study of blood T cell repertoires in COVID-19. Sequenced by immunoSEQ multiplex PCR; TCRdb stores in-frame clones only, minus some. The sample yields about 110,000 clones, more than 80% seen once. Sample: peripheral blood. Receptors originate from a woman aged 55-75 years with acute or convalescent COVID-19. Each CDR3 is given with its conserved first and last residue. The D gene is left open where the match is weak. Rows give clone size only sometimes, using once, few, many, or a class for an expanded clone.

clone_size	j_call	v_call	d_call	cdr3_nt	cdr3_aa
many	TRBJ2-2	TRBV19	TRBD1	TGTGCCAGTAGTAGGGACGACAGGGTGGCCGGGGAGCTGTTTTTT	CASSRDDRVAGELFF
NA	TRBJ1-1	TRBV27	NA	TGTGCCAGCAGTTTGGCCAGGGGAACGAACACTGAAGCTTTCTTT	CASSLARGTNTEAFF
NA	TRBJ2-3	TRBV18	NA	TGTGCCAGCTCACCCCCCTCGACAGACGGTACGCAGTATTTT	CASSPPSTDGTQYF
NA	TRBJ2-3	TRBV9	TRBD2	TGTGCCAGCAGCATAGGGGCACTAGCGGGGGGCACAGATACGCAGTATTTT	CASSIGALAGGTDTQYF
NA	TRBJ1-1	TRBV2	TRBD1	TGTGCCAGCAGAAGCGACAGGGGCACTGAAGCTTTCTTT	CASRSDRGTEAFF
NA	TRBJ1-2	TRBV27	NA	TGTGCCAGCAGTTTATTTTCAGAAAACAGGGAGTACTATGGCTACACCTTC	CASSLFSENREYYGYTF
NA	TRBJ2-2	TRBV18	TRBD1	TGTGCCAGCTCACAACAGGGGCTGAACACCGGGGAGCTGTTTTTT	CASSQQGLNTGELFF
few	TRBJ2-7	TRBV19	NA	TGTGCCAGTACGTCAGTCTCCGGAGGTGAGCAGTACTTC	CASTSVSGGEQYF
NA	TRBJ1-6	TRBV27	TRBD1	TGTGCCAGCAGTTTTCAGGGGGAACCCCTCCACTTT	CASSFQGEPLHF
once	TRBJ1-2	TRBV5-6	NA	TGTGCCAGCAGCTTCTCCTCAGGGTCGAACTATGGCTACACCTTC	CASSFSSGSNYGYTF
NA	TRBJ1-1	TRBV10-3	NA	TGTGCCGCGAGACAGCTTAACACTGAAGCTTTCTTT	CAARQLNTEAFF
NA	TRBJ1-1	TRBV12-5	NA	TGTGCTAGTGGTTTGGTGAGCGGGACTGAAGCTTTCTTT	CASGLVSGTEAFF
NA	TRBJ1-3	TRBV5-1	NA	TGCGCCAGCAGCCTGACAGCGAACGCCGGAAACACCATATATTTT	CASSLTANAGNTIYF
few	TRBJ2-7	TRBV18	NA	TGTGCCAGCTCTCCCACGGGACTCCTCTACGAGCAGTACTTC	CASSPTGLLYEQYF
NA	TRBJ1-4	TRBV30	TRBD1	TGTGCCCCTGAGGACAGGGTGGATGAAAAACTGTTTTTT	CAPEDRVDEKLFF
few	TRBJ1-5	TRBV2	NA	TGTGCCAGCAGTGAAGCGCACGGACAGATGGATCAGCCCCAGCATTTT	CASSEAHGQMDQPQHF
NA	TRBJ1-1	TRBV3-1/TRBV3-2	NA	TGTGCCAGCAGCCTGGCATGGGCGGGGCAGAACACTGAAGCTTTCTTT	CASSLAWAGQNTEAFF
NA	TRBJ2-3	TRBV5-1	NA	TGCGCCAGCAGCTTAGGTATGACAGCCAATACGCAGTATTTT	CASSLGMTANTQYF
NA	TRBJ2-1	TRBV4-2	TRBD2	TGTGCCAGCAGCCCGTCCGGGACTAGCGGAAGGGCCTACAATGAGCAGTTCTTC	CASSPSGTSGRAYNEQFF
NA	TRBJ2-1	TRBV10-3	TRBD2	TGTGCCATCAGCGGACTAGCGGGAGTTGGGGAGCAGTTCTTC	CAISGLAGVGEQFF
NA	TRBJ2-1	TRBV15	NA	TGTGCCACCAGCAGAGCACTAGACTCCTACAATGAGCAGTTCTTC	CATSRALDSYNEQFF
NA	TRBJ2-1	TRBV18	NA	TGTGCCAGCTCCCGGGGGAATGAGCAGTTCTTC	CASSRGNEQFF
NA	TRBJ2-1	TRBV5-1	NA	TGCGCCAGCAGCCCCGGACAGGGAGGGTATGAGCAGTTCTTC	CASSPGQGGYEQFF
NA	TRBJ2-7	TRBV4-1	NA	TGCGCCAGCAGCGTTCAACGCAGGTCATCAGGCGTCGAGCAGTACTTC	CASSVQRRSSGVEQYF
few	TRBJ1-1	TRBV6-5	NA	TGTGCCAGCAGCCTGGAGGGTATTAACACTGAAGCTTTCTTT	CASSLEGINTEAFF
NA	TRBJ2-1	TRBV5-1	NA	TGCGCCAGCAGCTCTGACAGAGATGAGCAGTTCTTC	CASSSDRDEQFF
once	TRBJ2-1	TRBV5-4	TRBD1	TGTGCCAGCAGCTTTGGACAGGGGATCGACAATGAGCAGTTCTTC	CASSFGQGIDNEQFF
NA	TRBJ1-1	TRBV3-1/TRBV3-2	NA	TGTGCCAGCAGCCAACTCCAGGGTAGGGCTGAAGCTTTCTTT	CASSQLQGRAEAFF
once	TRBJ2-3	TRBV11-3	TRBD1	TGTGCCAGCAGCGTGGGACAGGGCACAGATACGCAGTATTTT	CASSVGQGTDTQYF
NA	TRBJ2-3	TRBV18	TRBD2	TGTGCCAGCTCTATACTAGCGGAGACTGATACGCAGTATTTT	CASSILAETDTQYF
once	TRBJ2-7	TRBV7-2	NA	TGTGCCAGCAGCTTAGTTTCCGGGTCGGACGAGCAGTACTTC	CASSLVSGSDEQYF
NA	TRBJ1-2	TRBV18	TRBD1	TGTGCCAGCTCACCTCGAGGGGGCCCAGGAGCTAACTATGGCTACACCTTC	CASSPRGGPGANYGYTF
once	TRBJ1-2	TRBV19	TRBD1	TGTGCCAGTAGAGACAGGGGGCGGAGTGATGGCTACACCTTC	CASRDRGRSDGYTF
NA	TRBJ2-7	TRBV5-5	NA	TGTGCCAGCAGCCCCTTCTACACAGCTTACGAGCAGTACTTC	CASSPFYTAYEQYF
NA	TRBJ2-3	TRBV24-1	TRBD2	TGTGCCACTAGCGGGGGGGCCTCAGATACGCAGTATTTT	CATSGGASDTQYF
NA	TRBJ1-5	TRBV5-4	TRBD1	TGTGCCAGCAGCTTTCAGGGGGCTCAGGAGCCCCAGCATTTT	CASSFQGAQEPQHF
NA	TRBJ1-2	TRBV19	TRBD1	TGTGCCAGTAGTATCTCGGGGACAGGGGTTAATGTGGTCGGCTACACCTTC	CASSISGTGVNVVGYTF
NA	TRBJ2-2	TRBV5-6	TRBD1	TGTGCCAGCGCCGGGACAGGGTATCCCGGGGAGCTGTTTTTT	CASAGTGYPGELFF
NA	TRBJ2-3	TRBV5-1	TRBD2	TGCGCCAGCAGCGCCGCTAGCGGGGGGGCCGGTACGCAGTATTTT	CASSAASGGAGTQYF
NA	TRBJ1-4	TRBV27	NA	TGTGCCAGCAGTTTAGTTCTCCCAGGGGAACTGTTTTTT	CASSLVLPGELFF
few	TRBJ1-5	TRBV19	TRBD1	TGTGCCAGTAGTATAGGACAGGGAAAGGGGCCGAATCAGCCCCAGCATTTT	CASSIGQGKGPNQPQHF
NA	TRBJ1-1	TRBV2	NA	TGTGCCAGCAGGTTGACAGGGAACACTGAAGCTTTCTTT	CASRLTGNTEAFF
NA	TRBJ2-5	TRBV7-2	TRBD2	TGTGCCAGCAGCCGGGGGGGCGAAGAGACCCAGTACTTC	CASSRGGEETQYF
once	TRBJ2-4	TRBV5-1	NA	TGCGCCAGCAAGGGAGATACTAACATTCAGTACTTC	CASKGDTNIQYF
NA	TRBJ1-1	TRBV6-2/TRBV6-3	NA	TGTGCCAGCAGCCTAGGACTGACAGGTGAAGCTTTCTTT	CASSLGLTGEAFF
NA	TRBJ2-7	TRBV5-6	NA	TGTGCCAGCAGCGGACTTCGACAGGTTTTTCTCTACGAGCAGTACTTC	CASSGLRQVFLYEQYF
NA	TRBJ2-7	TRBV19	TRBD1	TGTGCCAGTGAAGGACAGGGGCGTTCGGCCGAGCAGTACTTC	CASEGQGRSAEQYF
NA	TRBJ2-3	TRBV7-2	TRBD2	TGTGCCAGCAGCTTAGGAGGCGGGGGGGCCGCGAGCACAGATACGCAGTATTTT	CASSLGGGGAASTDTQYF
NA	TRBJ2-3	TRBV30	TRBD1	TGTGCCTGGAGTGATAGACAGGGGCGAAGTACGCAGTATTTT	CAWSDRQGRSTQYF
NA	TRBJ2-1	TRBV9	TRBD2	TGTGCCAGCAGCGTAGGGCCGGGGGGGCCCGGTGAGCAGTTCTTC	CASSVGPGGPGEQFF